This T cell receptor (beta chain) was identified during a study of post-analysis software for immune sequencing data (dated by TCRdb to the mid-2010s). The study in broad terms: Disease courses on record covered relapsing-remitting, secondary progressive and progressive-relapsing multiple sclerosis, though some patients had no subtype annotation. A subset of samples was prepared in parallel using single-end sample barcoding, then pooled and co-amplified after Illumina adapter ligation. Patient repertoires were compared against around 10 previously published healthy control repertoires from donors aged about 6 to 27 years. Study-wide conclusions, independent of this receptor: Patients showed significantly higher frequencies than controls for a handful of TRBV segments, among them TRBV5-6, TRBV5-1 and TRBV20-1. The multiple sclerosis patient group was slightly younger than the control group. Multiple sclerosis patients had significantly lower normalized Chao1 diversity than controls, a result that suggests substantial peripheral T-cell clonal expansion. Strong co-clustering of samples prepared in the same batch was shown by direct clustering with F measure, prompting a batch-effect correction.

The count of this clonotype is one. The antigen it recognizes is unknown. A much larger clone lies one base from this, so it may be a read error. The final CDR3 position lacks the conserved phenylalanine or tryptophan, pointing to a likely read error. The method behind the library was PCR. The run used an Illumina HiSeq 2500. To reduce PCR and sequencing biases, unique molecular identifiers were built into the TCR beta cDNA libraries. Some 500,000 cDNA molecules were obtained per 1 to 10 million input T cells, so each molecule approximated one T cell. Patient libraries were prepared and sequenced with the same protocol used for the earlier healthy control dataset. Samples belonging to the same batch were prepared together, multiplexed and sequenced on a shared HiSeq lane. Under the source paper's analysis protocol: Raw barcoded reads were processed with MIGEC, and single-read molecular identifier groups were discarded before consensus assembly and CDR3 extraction. Clonotype tables were post-analysed with VDJtools, and diversity was normalized by down-sampling all datasets to the smallest sample size. Repertoire overlap clustering matched CDR3 amino acid but not nucleotide sequences to correct batch-related cross-sample contamination. TCRdb reprocessed the public reads (quality trimming at Q25 with fastp, clone calling with MiXCR) and kept in-frame beta chains. Each record represents a unique CDR3 protein, reported with the most common genes and DNA among its rows. The V and J calls were determined by TCRdb, not by the authors. This sample comprises 250,000 to 300,000 distinct CDR3 sequences, 36% of them detected only once. The ten biggest clones cover more than 4% of the sample.

TCR beta repertoires were profiled from peripheral blood of 10 to 15 young patients with multiple sclerosis to demonstrate the VDJtools post-analysis software. The patients with multiple sclerosis were children and adolescents between roughly 6 and 15 years of age. The length of the CDR3 is 14 amino acids, counting both ends. Of the read, only the CDR3 DNA is kept; its 42 bases are in frame from base 1. The germline V gene provides CDR1 SGHRS and CDR2 YFSETQ. The trim is 4 bases for V and 10 bases for J, with a gap of 15 bases between the germline ends. This clonotype was sampled from a girl aged 5-17 years with multiple sclerosis. The specimen was blood. The V and J segments used are TRBV5-1 and TRBJ1-6; the D gene cannot be resolved reliably. CDR3 region: CASSPATGGSPLHC. The DNA sequence is given as TGCGCCAGCAGCCCGGCGACCGGAGGATCACCCCTCCACTGT.